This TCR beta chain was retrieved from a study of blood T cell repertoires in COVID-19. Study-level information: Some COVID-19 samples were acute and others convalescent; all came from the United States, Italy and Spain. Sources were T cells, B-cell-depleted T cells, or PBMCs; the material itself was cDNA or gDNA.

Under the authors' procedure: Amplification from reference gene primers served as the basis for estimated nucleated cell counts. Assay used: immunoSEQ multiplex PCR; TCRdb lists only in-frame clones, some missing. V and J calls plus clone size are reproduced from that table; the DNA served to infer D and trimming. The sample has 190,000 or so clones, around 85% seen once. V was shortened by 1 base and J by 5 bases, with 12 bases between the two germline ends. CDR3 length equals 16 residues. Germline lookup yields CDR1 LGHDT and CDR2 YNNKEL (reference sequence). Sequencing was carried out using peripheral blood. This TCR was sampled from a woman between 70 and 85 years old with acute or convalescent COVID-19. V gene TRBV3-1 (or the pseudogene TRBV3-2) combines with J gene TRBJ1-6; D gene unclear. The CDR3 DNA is TGTGCCAGCAGCCAAGTAAAAGGCAGGAATAATTCACCCCTCCACTTT. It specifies CASSQVKGRNNSPLHF.